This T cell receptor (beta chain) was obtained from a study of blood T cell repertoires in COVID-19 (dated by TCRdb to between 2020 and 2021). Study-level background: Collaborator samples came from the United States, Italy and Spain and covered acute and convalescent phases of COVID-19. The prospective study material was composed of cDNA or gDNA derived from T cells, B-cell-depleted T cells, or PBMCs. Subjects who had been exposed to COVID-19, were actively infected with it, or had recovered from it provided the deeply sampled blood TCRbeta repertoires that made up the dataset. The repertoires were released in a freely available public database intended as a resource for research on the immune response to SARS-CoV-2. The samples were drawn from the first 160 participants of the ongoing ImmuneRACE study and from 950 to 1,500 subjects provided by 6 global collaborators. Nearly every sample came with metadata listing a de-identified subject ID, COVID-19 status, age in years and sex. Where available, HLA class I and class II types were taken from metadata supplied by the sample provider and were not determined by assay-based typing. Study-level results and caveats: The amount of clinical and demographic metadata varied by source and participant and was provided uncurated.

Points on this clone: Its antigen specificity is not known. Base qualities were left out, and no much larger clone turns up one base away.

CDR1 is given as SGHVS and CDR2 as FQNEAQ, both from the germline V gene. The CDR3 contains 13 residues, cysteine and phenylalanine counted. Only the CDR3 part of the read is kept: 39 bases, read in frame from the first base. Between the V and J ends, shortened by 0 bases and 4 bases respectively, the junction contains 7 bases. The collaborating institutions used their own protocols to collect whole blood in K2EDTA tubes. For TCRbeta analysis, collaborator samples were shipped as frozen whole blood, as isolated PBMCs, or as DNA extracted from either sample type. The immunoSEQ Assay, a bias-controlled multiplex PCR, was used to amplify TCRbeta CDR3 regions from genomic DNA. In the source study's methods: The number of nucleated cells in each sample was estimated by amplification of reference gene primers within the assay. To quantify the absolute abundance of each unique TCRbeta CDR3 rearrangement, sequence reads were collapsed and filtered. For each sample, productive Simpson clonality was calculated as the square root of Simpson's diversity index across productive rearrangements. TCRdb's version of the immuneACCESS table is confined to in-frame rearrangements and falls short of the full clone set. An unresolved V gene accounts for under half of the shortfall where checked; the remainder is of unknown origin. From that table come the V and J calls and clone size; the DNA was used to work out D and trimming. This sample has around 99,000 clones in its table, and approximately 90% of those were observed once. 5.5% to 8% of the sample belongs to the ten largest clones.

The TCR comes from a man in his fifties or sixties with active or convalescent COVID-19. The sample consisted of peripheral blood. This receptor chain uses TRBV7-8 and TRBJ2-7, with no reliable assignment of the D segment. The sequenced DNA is TGTGCCAGCAGCTTAGCTTATCGGTACGAGCAGTACTTC. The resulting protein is CASSLAYRYEQYF.